The T cell receptor beta chain under discussion was sequenced for a study of shared clonotypes between healthy human individuals. Whole-study context: Donors had three CD4 naive, three CD4 memory, two CD8 naive and one CD8 memory plate apiece. Overall study results and limits: Clonotype sharing among donors was expected to depend on sequencing depth.

As regards this clone: Antigen unknown.

CD45RO negativity and positive selection for CCR7 defined naive CD8 cells, a population that excluded terminally differentiated effector memory CD45RA+ cells. The assay was carried out at the deep level. In the original processing: Junction-only sequences without quality scores came from ImmunoSEQ, so filtering differed. TCRdb keeps only in-frame clones here, not all; method: immunoSEQ multiplex PCR. From that table come the V and J calls and clone size; the DNA was used to work out D and trimming. The sample shows millions of clones, about 92% of them seen only once. V was cut by 4 bases and J by 3 bases, with 16 bases left in between. In germline, CDR1 is SGHTA, CDR2 FQGTGA. The CDR3 contains 15 residues.

The chain links TRBV7-3 to TRBJ2-7, with D possibly being TRBD2 (6 bases). The sequenced material came from naive CD8+ T cells from PBMCs. The TCR comes from a man between 18 and 29 years old in good health. Some clones in this sample may be carry-over from other donors' samples. CDR3 in DNA: TGTGCCAGCAGCTCAAGGATCGCGGGGAACTACGAGCAGTACTTC. Amino acids: CASSSRIAGNYEQYF.